A single sample gave rise to the 16 T cell receptor beta chains below, sequenced in a study of shared clonotypes between healthy human individuals. Assay used: immunoSEQ multiplex PCR; TCRdb lists only in-frame clones, some missing. The table includes about 2.5 million clones, around 90% detected once. The sequenced sample was naive CD4+ T cells from PBMCs. The subset is: CD45RA+ positively selected. Receptor source: a man younger than 35 in good health. Some clones in this sample may be carry-over from other donors' samples.

Points on this clone: Other DNA variants within this sample encode the same CDR3. This chain uses TRBV6-6 with TRBJ2-7, with unresolved D. Germline V gene sequence: CDR1 MNHNY, CDR2 SVGAGI (reference sequence). CDR3 length equals 12 residues. The germline V and J ends were trimmed by 6 bases and 5 bases, with 11 bases remaining between them. The CDR3, as DNA: TGTGCCAGCAGCTCGTACCGGGACGAGCAGTACTTC. This sequence encodes CASSSYRDEQYF.

The chain has TRBV5-1 and TRBJ2-7; TRBD1 aligns across 10 bases. V was pared by 0 bases and J by 7 bases, with 4 bases of the junction left unmatched. Germline V gene data show CDR1 as SGHRS and CDR2 as YFSETQ. The CDR3 consists of 14 residues. The CDR3 region has the DNA TGCGCCAGCAGCTTGGAGGGACAGGGGCAAGAGCAGTACTTC. Its protein is CASSLEGQGQEQYF. The full variable domain, its missing parts supplied by reference TRBV5-1 and TRBJ2-7, is KAGVTQTPRYLIKTRGQQVTLSCSPISGHRSVSWYQQTPGQGLQFLFEYFSETQRNKGNFPGRFSGRQFSNSRSEMNVSTLELGDSALYLCASSLEGQGQEQYFGPGTRLTVT.

The V gene is TRBV6-5, the J gene TRBJ1-4; D possibly corresponds to TRBD1 (5 bases). Germline CDR1 and CDR2: MNHEY and SVGAGI. Trimming cost V 2 bases and J 0 bases, with 10 bases left between them. The CDR3 spans 16 residues. CDR3 residues: CASSYRGGATNEKLFF. DNA of the CDR3: TGTGCCAGCAGTTACCGGGGGGGAGCAACTAATGAAAAACTGTTTTTT.

This clone was observed once. V is TRBV4-3 and J is TRBJ1-2, with 7 bases aligning to TRBD1. The germline V gene has CDR1 LGHNA and CDR2 YSLEER. The CDR3 is 16 residues long. J gave up 2 bases and V 0 bases, and 6 bases lay outside the gene matches. Written as DNA, the CDR3 is TGCGCCAGCAGCCAAGAACCACAGACAGGGAACTATGGCTACACCTTC. Its protein is CASSQEPQTGNYGYTF.

This chain uses TRBV7-3 with TRBJ2-7; 9 bases are a match to TRBD2. Germline trimming cut 5 bases from V and 7 bases from J; bases unmatched to any gene: 6. The CDR3 extends over 13 amino acids. Germline values: CDR1 SGHTA, CDR2 FQGTGA. CDR3 sequence reads: CASSVAGAGEQYF. Here the CDR3 DNA reads TGTGCCAGCAGCGTAGCGGGAGCGGGTGAGCAGTACTTC.

V and J are TRBV19 and TRBJ2-6; D gene uncertain. CDR1 is LNHDA, CDR2 SQIVND, per germline (reference sequence). Deletions cut 1 base from V and 3 bases from J, with 16 bases between. This CDR3 has 18 amino acids. The CDR3 reads CASSIVRSSSGGANVLTF. The CDR3 DNA reads as TGTGCCAGTAGTATAGTTAGGAGTAGTTCGGGTGGGGCCAACGTCCTGACTTTC.

The genes are TRBV5-3 and TRBJ1-2, with D unclear. TRBV5-3 is known as an ORF, though its function is uncertain. V shed 3 bases and J shed 4 bases, with 10 bases lying between them. The CDR3 has 13 amino acids. The CDR3 region has the DNA TGTGCCAGAAGCTCATGGGGAGGCTATGGCTACACCTTC. Its translation: CARSSWGGYGYTF.

With regard to this clone: Other DNA sequences in this specimen translate into the identical CDR3. The CDR3 sequence is CASSQDGGSTDTQYF. The DNA of the CDR3 is TGTGCCAGCAGCCAAGACGGCGGAAGCACAGATACGCAGTATTTT. The chain joins TRBV4-2 to TRBJ2-3; D remains ambiguous. Germline V gene data show CDR1 as LGHNA and CDR2 as YNFKEQ. This CDR3 region has 15 residues. V was shortened by 0 bases and J by 0 bases, with 7 bases between the two germline ends.

In DNA, the CDR3 is TGTGCCAGCAGCTTAGCGGGTAGCGGGGCCCCCTACGAGCAGTACTTC. Amino acid sequence: CASSLAGSGAPYEQYF. The chain couples TRBV7-2 to TRBJ2-7; 8 bases map to TRBD2. The germline CDR1 and CDR2 sequences are SGHTA and FQGNSA. V trimming: 0 bases; J trimming: 2 bases; junction bases outside the gene matches: 6. The CDR3 sequence is 16 residues long.

The chain has TRBV27 and TRBJ1-4, with D possibly being TRBD1 (5 bases). Trimming removed 2 bases at V and 6 bases at J, with 7 bases between. The CDR3 consists of 13 residues. Germline V gene data show CDR1 as MNHEY and CDR2 as SMNVEV (reference sequence). This chain's CDR3 is CASSLGGDEKLFF. In DNA, the CDR3 is TGTGCCAGCAGTTTAGGGGGGGATGAAAAACTGTTTTTT.

This chain joins TRBV6-5 and TRBJ1-4; unclear D gene. There are 16 residues in the CDR3. V was trimmed by 4 bases and J by 2 bases, leaving 14 bases between them. Germline values: CDR1 MNHEY, CDR2 SVGAGI. The CDR3 reads CASSWRGPRTNEKLFF. CDR3 nucleotides: TGTGCCAGCAGTTGGAGAGGACCTCGCACTAATGAAAAACTGTTTTTT.

CDR3 protein: CASSFSALGETQYF. For the CDR3, the DNA is TGTGCCAGCAGCTTCAGCGCTCTAGGCGAGACCCAGTACTTC. The chain joins TRBV9 to TRBJ2-5; no clear D. Germline assignment: CDR1 SGDLS and CDR2 YYNGEE. Trimming took off 4 bases at V and 5 bases at J, with 15 bases between the two ends. The CDR3 covers 14 residues. The variable domain in full, with the rest retrieved from reference TRBV9 and TRBJ2-5, is DSGVTQTPKHLITATGQRVTLRCSPRSGDLSVYWYQQSLDQGLQFLIQYYNGEERAKGNILERFSAQQFPDLHSELNLSSLELGDSALYFCASSFSALGETQYFGPGTRLLVL.

This clone was detected a few times. The chain is built from TRBV5-1 and TRBJ1-1; no clear D gene. From germline, CDR1 is SGHRS and CDR2 YFSETQ. The V end lost 1 base, the J end lost 3 bases, and 4 bases lay between the germline ends. The CDR3 extends over 12 amino acids. The CDR3 loop reads CASSLQDTEAFF. For the CDR3, the DNA is TGCGCCAGCAGCTTGCAGGACACTGAAGCTTTCTTT.

The chain's CDR3 is CASSVGGTGGFSGYTF. CDR3 DNA sequence: TGTGCCAGCAGCGTAGGGGGGACAGGTGGTTTTAGCGGCTACACCTTC. The chain is built from TRBV9 and TRBJ1-2; the match to TRBD1 covers 8 bases. The CDR3 spans 16 residues. Losses at the gene ends were 0 bases for V and 8 bases for J; bases not matched to a gene: 12. Germline V gives CDR1 SGDLS, CDR2 YYNGEE.

Comments on this clone: Other nucleotide sequences in the sample specify the same CDR3. The V gene is TRBV5-1, the J gene TRBJ1-2, with 8 bases lining up with TRBD1. CDR3 length equals 13 residues. Per germline, CDR1 SGHRS and CDR2 YFSETQ. V lost 3 bases to trimming and J lost 4 bases; unmatched junction nucleotides: 2. In nucleotides, the CDR3 is TGCGCCAGCAGCTCGACAGGGGTCTATGGCTACACCTTC. This gives the protein CASSSTGVYGYTF.

V usage is TRBV28 and J usage is TRBJ2-7; TRBD2 agrees at 8 bases. Germline CDR1 reads MDHEN; CDR2 reads SYDVKM. The CDR3 runs 16 residues. The V segment lost 3 bases and the J segment 4 bases; nucleotides outside the gene matches: 11. The CDR3 loop is CASSFPPGGGRYEQYF. The CDR3 coding sequence is TGTGCCAGCAGTTTCCCCCCGGGGGGGGGCCGGTACGAGCAGTACTTC.